What follows are 7 T cell receptor beta chains derived from one specimen sequenced in a study of shared clonotypes between healthy human individuals. Profiled with immunoSEQ multiplex PCR; TCRdb holds only in-frame clones, not every one. Found here are fewer than 200,000 clones, 80% to 95% of them singletons; the top ten hold about 0.07%. Material: naive CD4+ T cells sorted from blood. Subset indicated: CD45RA+ positively selected. These receptors were collected from a woman aged 25 to 39 in good health.

The chain links TRBV5-6 to TRBJ2-5, with 8 bases identical to TRBD1. Near its end, the DNA agrees better with TRBJ2-7, so the J call may be wrong. From germline, CDR1 is SGHDT and CDR2 YYEEEE. The CDR3 extends over 14 amino acids. Here the CDR3 DNA reads TGTGCCAGCAGCTTCCTGGACAGGGTTTACGAGCAGTACTTC. Amino acid sequence: CASSFLDRVYEQYF.

The rearrangement links TRBV7-9 to TRBJ2-1, with TRBD2 matching over 14 bases. The germline gives CDR1 SEHNR, CDR2 FQNEAQ (reference sequence). The V gene end was trimmed by 0 bases and the J gene end by 9 bases; junction bases not matched to a gene: 7. CDR3 size: 17 residues. The DNA of the CDR3 is TGTGCCAGCAGCTTAGCCCTAAGACTAGCGGGAGGGGGTGAGCAGTTCTTC. Translation: CASSLALRLAGGGEQFF.

The rearrangement joins TRBV11-2 to TRBJ2-5, with D possibly matching TRBD2 (6 bases). V gave up 1 base and J gave up 11 bases, with 17 bases separating them. Looked up from germline, CDR1 is SGHAT and CDR2 is FQNNGV. This CDR3 has 14 amino acids. The CDR3 DNA sequence: TGTGCCAGCAGCTTAGTTGCGGGACTGGGGGAGCAGTACTTC. As protein: CASSLVAGLGEQYF. Supplemented by reference TRBV11-2 and TRBJ2-5, the full variable domain reads EAGVAQSPRYKIIEKRQSVAFWCNPISGHATLYWYQQILGQGPKLLIQFQNNGVVDDSQLPKDRFSAERLKGVDSTLKIQPAKLEDSAVYLCASSLVAGLGEQYFGPGTRLLVL.

The chain couples TRBV5-1 to TRBJ1-4, with D perhaps matching TRBD1 (6 bases). This CDR3 has 17 residues. The ends were cut back, 1 base at V and 5 bases at J, with 18 bases in the middle. Germline lookup yields CDR1 SGHRS and CDR2 YFSETQ. CDR3 in DNA: TGCGCCAGCAGCTTGAGAAAGGGTCAGGGGTCGAATGAAAAACTGTTTTTT. Its protein is CASSLRKGQGSNEKLFF. Variable domain in full (rest from reference TRBV5-1 and TRBJ1-4): KAGVTQTPRYLIKTRGQQVTLSCSPISGHRSVSWYQQTPGQGLQFLFEYFSETQRNKGNFPGRFSGRQFSNSRSEMNVSTLELGDSALYLCASSLRKGQGSNEKLFFGSGTQLSVL.

This rearrangement joins TRBV6-1 to TRBJ1-2; TRBD1 might be the D (5 bases). This CDR3 is built from 15 residues. Trimming pared 2 bases from V and 7 bases from J, leaving 17 bases between. Germline loops: CDR1 MNHNS, CDR2 SASEGT. CDR3 coding DNA: TGTGCCAGCAGTGAAACGGGGGTGGTTCCCCTTGGCTACACCTTC. This codes for CASSETGVVPLGYTF.

The CDR3 sequence is CASSLTGTSHDEQFF. Written as DNA, the CDR3 is TGTGCCAGCAGCCTTACCGGGACTAGCCATGATGAGCAGTTCTTC. The chain combines TRBV9 with TRBJ2-1, with 9 bases identical to TRBD2. This CDR3 comprises 15 residues. The germline CDR1 and CDR2 sequences are SGDLS and YYNGEE. The V segment lost 4 bases and the J segment 8 bases; nucleotides outside the gene matches: 10.

The chain is built from TRBV4-1 and TRBJ1-5; maybe TRBD1 (6 bases). There are 17 residues in the CDR3. Trimming took 0 bases from V and 0 from J, leaving 12 bases between them. Germline lookup yields CDR1 MGHRA and CDR2 YSYEKL. Here the CDR3 DNA reads TGCGCCAGCAGCCAAGATAGGGCGGGGGCTAGCAATCAGCCCCAGCATTTT. It yields the protein CASSQDRAGASNQPQHF.